The sample holds many counts of the clone carrying this T cell receptor beta chain. The sample originates from a study of early T cells in non-severe SARS-CoV-2 infection. Looking at the study overall: RNA in bulk from unsorted whole blood was sequenced, and chains were unpaired.

Per germline, CDR1 DFQATT and CDR2 SNEGSKA (reference sequence). The CDR3 loop spans 11 amino acids. V was pared by 1 base and J by 12 bases, with 10 bases between. Individual cDNA molecules received unique molecular identifiers. Each CDR3 protein is one row after TCRdb ran MiXCR on the 5' RACE reads. In the table there are some 50,000 distinct CDR3 sequences, less than 11% of which are singletons. V and J are TRBV20-1 and TRBJ2-1; tentatively, D is TRBD2 (6 bases). This receptor was obtained from an adult who was a healthcare worker with PCR-confirmed SARS-CoV-2 infection or an uninfected control (not recorded which). Sequenced material: whole blood. The CDR3 spells CSARGTGVQFF. The CDR3 region has the DNA TGCAGTGCTAGAGGGACGGGAGTGCAGTTCTTC.